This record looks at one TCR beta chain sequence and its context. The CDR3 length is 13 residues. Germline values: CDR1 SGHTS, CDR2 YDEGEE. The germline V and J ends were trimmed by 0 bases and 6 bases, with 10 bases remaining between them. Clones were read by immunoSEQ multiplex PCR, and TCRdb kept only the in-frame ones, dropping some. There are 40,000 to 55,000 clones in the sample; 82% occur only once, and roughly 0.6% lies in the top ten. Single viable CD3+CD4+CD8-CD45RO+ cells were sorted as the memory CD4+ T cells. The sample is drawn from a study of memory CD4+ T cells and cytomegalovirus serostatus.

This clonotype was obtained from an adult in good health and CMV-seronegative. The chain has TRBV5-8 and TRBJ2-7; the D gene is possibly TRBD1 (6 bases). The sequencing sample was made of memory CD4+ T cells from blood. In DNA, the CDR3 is TGTGCCAGCAGCTTGGTCAGGGGCGGCGAGCAGTACTTC. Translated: CASSLVRGGEQYF.